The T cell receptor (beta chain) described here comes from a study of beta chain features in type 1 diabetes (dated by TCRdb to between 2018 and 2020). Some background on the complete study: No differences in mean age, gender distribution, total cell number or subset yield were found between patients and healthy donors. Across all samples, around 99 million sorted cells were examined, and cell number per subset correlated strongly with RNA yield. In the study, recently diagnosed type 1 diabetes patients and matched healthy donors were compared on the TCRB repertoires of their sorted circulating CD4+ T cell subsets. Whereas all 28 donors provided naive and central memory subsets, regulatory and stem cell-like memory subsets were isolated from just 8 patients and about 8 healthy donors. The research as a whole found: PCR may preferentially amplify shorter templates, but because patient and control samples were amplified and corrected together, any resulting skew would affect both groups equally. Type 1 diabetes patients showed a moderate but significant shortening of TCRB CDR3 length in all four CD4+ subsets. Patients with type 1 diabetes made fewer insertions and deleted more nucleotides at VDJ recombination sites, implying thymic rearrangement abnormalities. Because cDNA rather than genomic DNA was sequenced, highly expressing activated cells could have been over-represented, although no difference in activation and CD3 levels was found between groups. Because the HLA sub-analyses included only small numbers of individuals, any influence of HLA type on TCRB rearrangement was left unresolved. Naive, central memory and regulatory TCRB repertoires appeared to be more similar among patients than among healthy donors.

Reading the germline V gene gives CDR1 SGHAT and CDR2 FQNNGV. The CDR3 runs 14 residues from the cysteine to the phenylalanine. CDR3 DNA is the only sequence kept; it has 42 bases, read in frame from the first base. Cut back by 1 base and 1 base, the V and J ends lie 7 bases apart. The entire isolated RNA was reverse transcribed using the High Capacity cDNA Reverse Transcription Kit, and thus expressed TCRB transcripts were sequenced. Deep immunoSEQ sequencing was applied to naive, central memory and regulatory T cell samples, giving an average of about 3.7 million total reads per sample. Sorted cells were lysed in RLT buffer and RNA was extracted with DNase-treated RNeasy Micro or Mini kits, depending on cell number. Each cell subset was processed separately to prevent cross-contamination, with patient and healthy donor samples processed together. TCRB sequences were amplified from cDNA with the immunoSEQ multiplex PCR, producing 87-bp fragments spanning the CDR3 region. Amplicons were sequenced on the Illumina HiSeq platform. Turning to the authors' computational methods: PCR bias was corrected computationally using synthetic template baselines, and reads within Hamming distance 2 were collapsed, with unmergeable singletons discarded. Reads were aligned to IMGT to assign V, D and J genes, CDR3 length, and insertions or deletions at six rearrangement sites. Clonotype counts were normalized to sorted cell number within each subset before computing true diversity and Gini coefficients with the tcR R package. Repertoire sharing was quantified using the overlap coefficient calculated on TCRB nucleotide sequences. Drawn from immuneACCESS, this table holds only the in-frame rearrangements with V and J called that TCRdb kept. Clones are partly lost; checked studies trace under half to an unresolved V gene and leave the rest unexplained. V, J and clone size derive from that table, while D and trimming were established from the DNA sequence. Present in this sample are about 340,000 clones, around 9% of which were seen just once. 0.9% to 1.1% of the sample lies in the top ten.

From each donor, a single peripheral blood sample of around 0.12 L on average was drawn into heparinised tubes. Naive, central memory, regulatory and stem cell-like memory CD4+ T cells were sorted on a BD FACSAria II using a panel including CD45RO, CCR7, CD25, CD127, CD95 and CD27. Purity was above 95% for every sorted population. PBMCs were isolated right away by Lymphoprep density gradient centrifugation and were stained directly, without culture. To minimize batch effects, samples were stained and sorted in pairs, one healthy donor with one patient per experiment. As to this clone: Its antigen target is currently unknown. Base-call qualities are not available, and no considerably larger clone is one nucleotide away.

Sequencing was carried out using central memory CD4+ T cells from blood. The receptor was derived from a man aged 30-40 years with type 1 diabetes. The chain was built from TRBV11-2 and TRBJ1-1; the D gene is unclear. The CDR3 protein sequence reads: CASSLGDRNTEAFF. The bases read TGTGCCAGCAGCTTAGGAGACCGGAACACTGAAGCTTTCTTT. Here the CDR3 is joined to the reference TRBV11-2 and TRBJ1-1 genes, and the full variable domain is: EAGVAQSPRYKIIEKRQSVAFWCNPISGHATLYWYQQILGQGPKLLIQFQNNGVVDDSQLPKDRFSAERLKGVDSTLKIQPAKLEDSAVYLCASSLGDRNTEAFFGQGTRLTVV.